The 2 T cell receptor beta chains presented below share a single source sample, sequenced in a study of CD8+ T cells in alopecia areata (dated 2018 in TCRdb). The sample's treatment or condition, from its label and the paper: oral pan-JAK inhibitor, 5-10 mg twice daily. The library was built by means of the immunoSEQ multiplex PCR assay. To provide template for TCR sequencing, every sample had RNA extracted and reverse transcribed into cDNA. TCRdb re-hosts the immuneACCESS table, in-frame sequences only. Its copies lack some clones; in the studies checked, an unresolved V gene accounts for under half of them, and the cause for the rest is not known. The sample yields tens of thousands of clones; around 46% were counted once. Of the sample, approximately 20% falls within the top ten clones. Material: CD8+ T cells sorted from blood, obtained at approximately week 37, from a patient treated with tofacitinib. The receptors originated from a human donor with alopecia areata.

This clone was seen more than once but under ten times. This CDR3 reads CASSPGTSAGDTQYF. The CDR3 region has the DNA TGTGCCAGCAGCCCCGGGACTTCCGCGGGAGATACGCAGTATTTT. The V and J genes are TRBV6-5 and TRBJ2-3; tentatively, D is TRBD2 (6 bases). The CDR3 is 15 residues long. V lost 6 bases and J 5 bases, leaving 18 bases between the germline ends. Per the germline V gene, CDR1 is MNHEY and CDR2 is SVGAGI.

There are a few counts of this clone. One junction end disagrees with the germline gene, perhaps due to a read error. This chain links TRBV29-1 with TRBJ2-1; TRBD2 aligns across 12 bases. The CDR3 contains 11 residues. Germline V lookup: CDR1 SQVTM, CDR2 ANQGSEA. The CDR3 sequence is CSVVLAGGEIF. CDR3 bases: TGCAGCGTTGTACTAGCGGGAGGAGAGATCTTC.